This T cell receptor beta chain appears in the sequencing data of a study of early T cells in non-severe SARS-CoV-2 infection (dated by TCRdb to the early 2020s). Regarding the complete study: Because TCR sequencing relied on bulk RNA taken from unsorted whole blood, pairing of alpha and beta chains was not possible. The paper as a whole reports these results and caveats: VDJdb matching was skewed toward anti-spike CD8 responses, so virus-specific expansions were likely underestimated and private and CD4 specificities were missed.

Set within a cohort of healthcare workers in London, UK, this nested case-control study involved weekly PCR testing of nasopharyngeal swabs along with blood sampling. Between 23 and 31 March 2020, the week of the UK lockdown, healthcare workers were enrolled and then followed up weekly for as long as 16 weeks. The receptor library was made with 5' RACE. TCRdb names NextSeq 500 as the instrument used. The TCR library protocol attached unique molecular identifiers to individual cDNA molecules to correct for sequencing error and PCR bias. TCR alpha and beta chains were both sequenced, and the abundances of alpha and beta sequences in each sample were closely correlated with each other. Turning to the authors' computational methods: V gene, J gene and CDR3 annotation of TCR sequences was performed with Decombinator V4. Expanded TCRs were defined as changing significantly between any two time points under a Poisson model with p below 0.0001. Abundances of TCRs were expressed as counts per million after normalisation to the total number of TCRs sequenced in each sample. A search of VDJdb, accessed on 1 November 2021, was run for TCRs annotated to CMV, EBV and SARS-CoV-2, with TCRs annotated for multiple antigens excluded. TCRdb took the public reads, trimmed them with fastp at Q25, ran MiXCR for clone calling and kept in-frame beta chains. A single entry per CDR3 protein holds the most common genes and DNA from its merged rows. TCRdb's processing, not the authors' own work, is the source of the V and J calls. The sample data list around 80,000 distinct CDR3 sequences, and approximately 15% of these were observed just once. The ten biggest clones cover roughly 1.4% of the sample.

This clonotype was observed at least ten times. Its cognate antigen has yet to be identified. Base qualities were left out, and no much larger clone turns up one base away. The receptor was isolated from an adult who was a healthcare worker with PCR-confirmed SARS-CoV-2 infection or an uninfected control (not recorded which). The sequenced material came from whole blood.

The CDR3 region: CSARDRVADEQYF. Here is the DNA: TGCAGTGCTAGAGATCGGGTAGCGGACGAGCAGTACTTC. The chain uses TRBV20-1 and TRBJ2-7; the D region possibly corresponds to TRBD2 (6 bases align). Including cysteine and phenylalanine, the CDR3 has 13 amino acids. Of the read, only the CDR3 DNA is kept; its 39 bases are in frame from base 1. Relative to germline, V is 0 bases shorter and J is 5 bases shorter, with 11 bases between their ends. In the germline V gene (reference sequence), CDR1 corresponds to DFQATT and CDR2 to SNEGSKA.